A selection of T cell receptor beta chains follows, all from one sample in a study of control samples from healthy donors and cancer patients. Clones were read by immunoSEQ multiplex PCR, and TCRdb kept only the in-frame ones, dropping some. The profile covers around 130,000 clones, with more than 75% appearing a single time and 9% to 13% taken by the ten largest. The sample taken for sequencing was blood. The receptor source for this set is a man aged 25-40 years in good health. Both conserved end residues are part of each CDR3. D genes are given only for firm matches. Clone size is stated in some rows and not others, as once, few, many or a class when expanded.

.,TRBJ2-1,TRBD2,TRBV9,CASSVGGGAGYEQFF,TGTGCCAGCAGCGTAGGCGGGGGGGCCGGGTATGAGCAGTTCTTC
.,TRBJ2-5,TRBD2,TRBV5-1,CASREIAGGPQETQYF,TGCGCCAGCAGGGAGATAGCGGGGGGCCCTCAAGAGACCCAGTACTTC
.,TRBJ1-6,.,TRBV9,CASSVETSRNSPLHF,TGTGCCAGCAGCGTAGAAACAAGCAGGAATTCACCCCTCCACTTT
.,TRBJ1-5,.,TRBV9,CASSGAGRNQPQHF,TGTGCCAGCAGCGGTGCCGGTCGCAATCAGCCCCAGCATTTT
.,TRBJ1-4,.,TRBV10-3,CAIGGTPNEKLFF,TGTGCCATCGGGGGGACACCTAATGAAAAACTGTTTTTT
.,TRBJ1-1,.,TRBV18,CASSPQITGTANTEAFF,TGTGCCAGCTCACCACAGATAACCGGGACCGCCAACACTGAAGCTTTCTTT
.,TRBJ2-2,TRBD1,TRBV7-9,CASSSNRGRNTGELFF,TGTGCCAGCAGCTCGAACAGGGGGCGAAACACCGGGGAGCTGTTTTTT
.,TRBJ1-4,.,TRBV21-1,CASSKRGTYVKEKLFF,TGTGCCAGCAGCAAACGAGGGACCTACGTAAAGGAAAAACTGTTTTTT
few,TRBJ2-7,TRBD1,TRBV25-1,CASSMETGAYEQYF,TGTGCCAGCAGTATGGAGACAGGGGCGTACGAGCAGTACTTC
once,TRBJ1-5,.,TRBV19,CASSSDSLQPQHF,TGTGCCAGTAGTTCGGACAGCTTGCAGCCCCAGCATTTT
.,TRBJ1-1,.,TRBV30,CAWSGGQGNRAFF,TGTGCCTGGAGTGGAGGGCAGGGAAATCGAGCTTTCTTT
.,TRBJ2-7,TRBD1,TRBV10-3,CAISEGQGAWKYF,TGTGCCATCAGTGAAGGACAGGGGGCGTGGAAGTACTTC
.,TRBJ1-5,.,TRBV2,CASSVRTGGASNQPQHF,TGTGCCAGCAGTGTACGAACGGGGGGTGCGAGCAATCAGCCCCAGCATTTT
.,TRBJ1-2,.,TRBV24-1,CATSEGGSYGYTF,TGTGCCACCAGTGAGGGGGGAAGCTATGGCTACACCTTC
.,TRBJ1-2,TRBD1,TRBV7-9,CASSLKLHPGQGSIYGYTF,TGTGCCAGCAGCTTAAAGTTACACCCGGGACAGGGGTCGATCTATGGCTACACCTTC
.,TRBJ2-2,.,TRBV29-1,CSVRTENTGELFF,TGCAGCGTACGGACAGAGAACACCGGGGAGCTGTTTTTT
once,TRBJ2-5,.,TRBV3-1/TRBV3-2,CASSYSGVQETQYF,TGTGCCAGCAGCTACTCGGGGGTTCAAGAGACCCAGTACTTC
once,TRBJ1-2,.,TRBV3-1/TRBV3-2,CASTSGRAPRGYTF,TGTGCCAGCACCTCAGGACGGGCCCCAAGAGGCTACACCTTC
.,TRBJ1-1,.,TRBV5-1,CASTSDTEAFF,TGCGCCAGCACTTCGGACACTGAAGCTTTCTTT
.,TRBJ1-1,TRBD1,TRBV7-9,CASSPMTGYTEAFF,TGTGCCAGCAGCCCTATGACAGGGTATACTGAAGCTTTCTTT
.,TRBJ2-3,TRBD1,TRBV18,CASSPQGTGVADTQYF,TGTGCCAGCTCACCACAAGGGACAGGGGTAGCAGATACGCAGTATTTT
.,TRBJ2-2,TRBD2,TRBV27,CASTFSRGVDTGELFF,TGTGCCAGCACCTTCTCCCGGGGGGTAGACACCGGGGAGCTGTTTTTT
.,TRBJ1-6,.,TRBV27,CASSRTNPMFGSPLHF,TGTGCCAGCAGCCGAACAAATCCGATGTTTGGTTCACCCCTCCACTTT
.,TRBJ2-6,TRBD1,TRBV11-2,CASSLDYGQGVSGANVLTF,TGTGCCAGCAGCTTAGATTACGGTCAGGGGGTCTCTGGGGCCAACGTCCTGACTTTC
.,TRBJ1-3,.,TRBV10-3,CAIKPVSGNTIYF,TGTGCCATCAAGCCAGTCTCTGGAAACACCATATATTTT
.,TRBJ2-1,.,TRBV29-1,CSVDSTAGNEQFF,TGCAGCGTTGATTCGACCGCCGGTAATGAGCAGTTCTTC
.,TRBJ2-5,.,TRBV27,CASSLSIKETQYF,TGTGCCAGCAGTTTATCGATTAAAGAGACCCAGTACTTC
.,TRBJ1-2,.,TRBV9,CASSPAAQGSYGYTF,TGTGCCAGCAGCCCAGCCGCCCAGGGGTCCTATGGCTACACCTTC
once,TRBJ1-4,.,TRBV20-1,CSASPPGISTNEKLFF,TGCAGTGCTAGTCCCCCGGGAATTTCAACTAATGAAAAACTGTTTTTT
.,TRBJ1-3,.,TRBV5-1,CASSSSPSYSGNTIYF,TGCGCCAGCAGCTCGTCCCCTTCCTACTCTGGAAACACCATATATTTT
.,TRBJ1-4,.,TRBV6-6,CASSHRGGSSEKLFF,TGTGCCAGCAGCCACCGTGGGGGCTCTAGTGAAAAACTGTTTTTT
.,TRBJ1-5,.,TRBV18,CASSYAQGYQPQHF,TGTGCCAGCTCGTATGCTCAGGGGTATCAGCCCCAGCATTTT
.,TRBJ2-1,TRBD1,TRBV19,CASRVRGGAYNEQFF,TGTGCCAGTAGGGTTCGAGGGGGCGCCTACAATGAGCAGTTCTTC